This TCR beta chain was retrieved from a study of Graves' ophthalmopathy and Graves' hyperthyroidism. Study details: Investigators collected peripheral blood at initial diagnosis, before any treatment was given. Study observations and caveats: Sensitivity reached around 88% and specificity roughly 81% for a 13-signature model separating ophthalmopathy from stable hyperthyroidism. Most thyroid clonotypes expanded beyond 0.001 frequency were also found in blood.

Aged 18 to 65, hyperthyroidism patients had new diagnoses of under 2 months' duration. V trimming: 7 bases; J trimming: 1 base; junction bases outside the gene matches: 7. The CDR3 extends over 14 amino acids. Per the germline V gene, CDR1 is SGHRS and CDR2 is YFSETQ. This clonotype was observed at least ten times. Its antigen is unidentified. RNA transcripts served as template for amplifying TCR beta CDR3 sequences. In the first round, RT-PCR was carried out with HTBI primers, and a multiplex PCR formed the second round. TCRdb reprocessed the multiplex PCR reads with MiXCR, giving one entry per CDR3 protein. This table holds more than 300,000 distinct CDR3 sequences, approximately 15% found once.

The chain joins TRBV5-1 to TRBJ1-1; 7 nucleotides line up with TRBD1. This clonotype was sampled from a woman under 30 with stable Graves' hyperthyroidism. The sample taken for sequencing was peripheral blood. CDR3 DNA: TGCGCCAGCGCAGGGGGTCGGGGGAACACTGAAGCTTTCTTT. Residues: CASAGGRGNTEAFF.